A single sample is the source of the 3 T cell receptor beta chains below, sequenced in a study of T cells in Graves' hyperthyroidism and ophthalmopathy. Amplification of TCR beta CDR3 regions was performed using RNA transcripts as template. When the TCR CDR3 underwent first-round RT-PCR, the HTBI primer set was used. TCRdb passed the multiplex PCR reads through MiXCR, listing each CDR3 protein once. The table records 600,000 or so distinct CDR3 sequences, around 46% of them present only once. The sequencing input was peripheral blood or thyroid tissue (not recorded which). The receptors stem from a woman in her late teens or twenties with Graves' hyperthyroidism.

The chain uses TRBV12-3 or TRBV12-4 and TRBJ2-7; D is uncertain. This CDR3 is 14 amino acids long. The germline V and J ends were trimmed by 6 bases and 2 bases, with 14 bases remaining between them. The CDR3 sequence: CASSLQNSAYEQYF. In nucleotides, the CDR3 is TGTGCCAGCAGCCTACAGAATTCGGCCTACGAGCAGTACTTC.

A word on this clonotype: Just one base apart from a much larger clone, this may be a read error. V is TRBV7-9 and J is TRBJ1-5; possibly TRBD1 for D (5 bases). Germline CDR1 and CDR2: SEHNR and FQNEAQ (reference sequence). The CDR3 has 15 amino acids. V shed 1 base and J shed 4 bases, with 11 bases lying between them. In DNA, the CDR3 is TGTGCCAGCAGCTTAGAACCCTGGGGGAATCAGCCCCAGCATTTT. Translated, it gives CASSLEPWGNQPQHF.

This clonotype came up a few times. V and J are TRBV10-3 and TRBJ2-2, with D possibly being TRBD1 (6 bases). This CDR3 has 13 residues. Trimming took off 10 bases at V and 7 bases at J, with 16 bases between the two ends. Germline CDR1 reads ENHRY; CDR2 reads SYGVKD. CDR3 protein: CASSLTGFGELFF. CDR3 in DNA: TGTGCCAGCAGCCTAACAGGGTTCGGGGAGCTGTTTTTT.